The 20 T cell receptor beta chains listed next were all sequenced from one sample in a study of identical twins. TCRdb analysed the 5' RACE reads with MiXCR anew, one entry per CDR3 protein. This sample carries about 530,000 distinct CDR3 sequences, approximately 20% of them seen once, and the ten largest clones take around 0.48%. The sample also formed part of further work on yellow fever vaccine responses in identical twins.

Material for sequencing was CD4+ T cells sorted from blood. Every receptor here comes from a woman between 18 and 29 years old in good health.

The chain combines TRBV29-1 with TRBJ1-2, with 8 bases matching TRBD1. Germline CDR1 and CDR2: SQVTM and ANQGSEA. The CDR3 covers 14 residues. Trimming at V came to 7 bases and at J to 7 bases, leaving 14 bases not matched to a gene. DNA for the CDR3: TGCAGCGCCCGGGCGGCAGGGGGCATGGGTGGCTACACCTTC. Protein: CSARAAGGMGGYTF.

This clonotype was found a few times. This rearrangement joins TRBV12-3 or TRBV12-4 to TRBJ2-3; 9 bases are shared with TRBD2. The CDR3 has 16 amino acids. The V and J ends lost 1 base and 1 base, in that order; junction bases with no gene match: 3. DNA for the CDR3: TGTGCCAGCAGTTTAGGCGGCGGGAGGGGCACAGATACGCAGTATTTT. Its translation: CASSLGGGRGTDTQYF.

In this sample, this clonotype turned up a few times. The V call is TRBV29-1, the J call TRBJ2-1, with 14 bases matching TRBD2. Germline loops: CDR1 SQVTM, CDR2 ANQGSEA. After removal of 5 bases from V and 8 bases from J, the junction contained 23 bases not matched to a gene. This CDR3 is 20 amino acids long. CDR3 protein: CSVRGGTSGSGGGRVDEQFF. The CDR3 region has the DNA TGCAGCGTTCGTGGAGGGACTAGCGGGAGTGGGGGGGGGCGTGTGGATGAGCAGTTCTTC.

The V gene is TRBV2, the J gene TRBJ2-1, with 7 positions matching TRBD2. The length of the CDR3 is 16 residues. Germline CDR1 is SNHLY and CDR2 is FYNNEI. Trimming at V came to 3 bases and at J to 6 bases, leaving 11 bases not matched to a gene. The DNA for the CDR3 is TGTGCCAGCAGTGAGAGGTTAGCGGGTGTTCGCAATGAGCAGTTCTTC. Translating it yields CASSERLAGVRNEQFF.

This chain links TRBV2 with TRBJ2-7; D ambiguous. The CDR3 consists of 18 residues. Trimming took 4 bases from V and 2 from J, leaving 24 bases between them. Germline values: CDR1 SNHLY, CDR2 FYNNEI. CDR3 in amino acids: CASSALPSTFTVAYEQYF. The CDR3 DNA follows: TGTGCCAGCAGTGCCCTACCCTCCACCTTTACAGTGGCCTACGAGCAGTACTTC.

This chain's CDR3 is CASSLSRAAVEQYF. The CDR3 DNA is TGTGCCAGCAGTTTATCTAGGGCTGCGGTTGAGCAGTACTTC. The chain uses TRBV27 and TRBJ2-7; D unresolved. CDR3 length equals 14 residues. Germline values: CDR1 MNHEY, CDR2 SMNVEV (reference sequence). V lost 0 bases to trimming and J lost 7 bases, with 13 bases between them.

This clonotype has more than one count but fewer than ten. V is TRBV7-6 and J is TRBJ2-1, with TRBD2 as a possible D gene (5 bases). In germline, CDR1 is SGHVS, CDR2 FNYEAQ. CDR3 length equals 16 residues. Trimming removed 5 bases at V and 4 bases at J, with 18 bases between. The CDR3 sequence: CASSPMASTPYNEQFF. In DNA form, the CDR3 reads TGTGCCAGCAGCCCCATGGCTAGCACCCCTTACAATGAGCAGTTCTTC.

The chain combines TRBV6-1 with TRBJ2-6; possible D gene TRBD1, 6 bases. The CDR3 has 15 residues. The V gene's germline CDR1 is MNHNS and CDR2 SASEGT. The germline V and J ends were trimmed by 7 bases and 0 bases, with 10 bases remaining between them. The CDR3 DNA reads TGTGCCAGCACTAGGGGGTACTCTGGGGCCAACGTCCTGACTTTC. It translates to CASTRGYSGANVLTF.

The V gene is TRBV25-1, the J gene TRBJ2-7; 10 bases are a match to TRBD1. Germline values: CDR1 MGHDK, CDR2 SYGVNS. Trimming cost V 7 bases and J 0 bases; bases outside gene matches: 6. CDR3 length: 15 residues. CDR3 DNA: TGTGCCAGCAAGGGGAGGACAGGGGGCTCCTACGAGCAGTACTTC. Protein sequence: CASKGRTGGSYEQYF.

This clonotype was picked up a small number of times. In nucleotides, the CDR3 is TGTGCCAGCAGCTCGCAGGGATGGGGCTCCTACGAGCAGTACGTC. Translated: CASSSQGWGSYEQYV. This chain joins TRBV7-2 and TRBJ2-7; tentatively, D is TRBD1 (5 bases). The V end lost 4 bases, the J end lost 0 bases, and 13 bases lay between the germline ends. CDR1 and CDR2 from the germline V gene are SGHTA and FQGNSA. This CDR3 is 15 amino acids long.

This clonotype was observed a few times. The genes are TRBV11-2 and TRBJ2-1; the D gene is possibly TRBD2 (6 bases). V dropped 3 bases and J dropped 6 bases, with 24 bases sitting between them. CDR3 length equals 18 residues. Per the germline V gene, CDR1 is SGHAT and CDR2 is FQNNGV. The CDR3 sequence is CASSFRGVGSGFLNEQFF. The CDR3 nucleotides read TGTGCCAGCAGCTTCCGCGGGGTTGGAAGTGGATTTCTCAATGAGCAGTTCTTC.

The V call is TRBV7-6, the J call TRBJ2-5; possible D gene TRBD2, 5 bases. Germline V gene sequence: CDR1 SGHVS, CDR2 FNYEAQ. The CDR3 is 14 amino acids. V lost 0 bases to trimming and J lost 4 bases, with 9 bases between them. The CDR3 DNA reads as TGTGCCAGCAGCTTAGCCGCCGGGGTAGAGACCCAGTACTTC. It specifies CASSLAAGVETQYF.

This chain uses TRBV24-1 with TRBJ1-1, with D possibly matching TRBD1 (5 bases). The V and J ends lost 4 bases and 11 bases respectively, with 16 bases between them. Germline CDR1 KGHDR, CDR2 SFDVKD. The CDR3 runs 13 residues. The CDR3 spells CATSDIQGSAAFF. The CDR3 bases are TGTGCCACCAGTGACATCCAGGGCTCTGCTGCTTTCTTT.

This chain connects TRBV3-1 to TRBJ2-5; maybe TRBD1 (6 bases). CDR1 is LGHDT and CDR2 is YNNKEL in the germline V gene (reference sequence). The CDR3 covers 16 residues. V was shortened by 3 bases and J by 4 bases, with 18 bases between the two germline ends. CDR3 coding DNA: TGTGCCAGCAGCCATGCTAATACAGGGTCAGGAGAGACCCAGTACTTC. This codes for CASSHANTGSGETQYF.

The chain combines TRBV18 with TRBJ2-3; D is possibly TRBD1 (6 bases). The CDR3 has 16 amino acids. The germline V gene has CDR1 KGHSH and CDR2 LQKENI. Trimming pared 2 bases from V and 1 base from J, leaving 13 bases between. The CDR3 protein is CASSPRQAGGTDTQYF. The CDR3 nucleotides are TGTGCCAGCTCACCAAGACAGGCCGGAGGCACAGATACGCAGTATTTT.

The chain recombines TRBV19 with TRBJ1-6, with unresolved D. This CDR3 comprises 15 residues. CDR1 is LNHDA, CDR2 SQIVND, per germline (reference sequence). V was pared by 7 bases and J by 0 bases, with 10 bases between. DNA of the CDR3: TGTGCCAGTAACGCGGCCTACTCCTATAATTCACCCCTCCACTTT. This encodes CASNAAYSYNSPLHF.

The CDR3 DNA sequence: TGTGCCAGCAGCCCGCCGGGACTAGCGGGAGACTCGAATGAGCAGTTCTTC. This codes for CASSPPGLAGDSNEQFF. The rearrangement uses TRBV7-3 and TRBJ2-1; TRBD2 matches 14 bases. CDR1 SGHTA and CDR2 FQGTGA come from the germline V gene. There are 17 residues in the CDR3. V dropped 5 bases and J dropped 7; count of bases not matched to a gene: 10.

V gene TRBV12-3 or TRBV12-4 combines with J gene TRBJ1-4, with a tentative D call TRBD1 (5 bases). There are 15 residues in the CDR3. V was shortened by 2 bases and J by 4 bases, with 11 bases between the two germline ends. For the CDR3, the DNA is TGTGCCAGCAGTTTATCGCAGGGACTTAATGAAAAACTGTTTTTT. It translates to CASSLSQGLNEKLFF.

The chain combines TRBV11-1 with TRBJ2-3; 9 bases are a match to TRBD1. CDR1 is SGHAT and CDR2 is FQDESV in the germline V gene (reference sequence). The CDR3 is made up of 20 amino acids. With 1 base clipped from V and 0 bases from J, the junction kept 14 bases outside the gene matches. The CDR3 DNA reads TGTGCCAGCAGCTTAGGTCCCCCCCGGGACAGGGTTCTAAGCACAGATACGCAGTATTTT. Its translation is CASSLGPPRDRVLSTDTQYF. The variable domain in full, with the rest retrieved from reference TRBV11-1 and TRBJ2-3, is EAEVAQSPRYKITEKSQAVAFWCDPISGHATLYWYRQILGQGPELLVQFQDESVVDDSQLPKDRFSAERLKGVDSTLKIQPAELGDSAMYLCASSLGPPRDRVLSTDTQYFGPGTRLTVL.

This chain uses TRBV19 with TRBJ1-5; D is ambiguous. The CDR3 runs 14 residues. CDR1 LNHDA and CDR2 SQIVND come from the germline V gene (reference sequence). The V and J ends lost 3 bases and 6 bases respectively, with 12 bases between them. The CDR3 loop reads CASSIRGQRQPQHF. The CDR3 DNA follows: TGTGCCAGTAGTATTCGCGGCCAGCGTCAGCCCCAGCATTTT.